Reported below is one T cell receptor beta chain. The antigen is unknown. V lost 5 bases and J 3 bases, leaving 7 bases between the germline ends. The CDR3 runs to 12 residues. CDR1 is SGHAT, CDR2 FQNNGV, per germline. Donors were healthy Caucasian individuals from Russia aged roughly 6 to 90. Together with a sample-barcoded 5' primer, a J-beta primer mix was included in a second PCR lasting roughly 6 to 12 cycles. TCRdb ran MiXCR on the 5' RACE reads and lists one entry per CDR3 protein. The table includes roughly 500,000 distinct CDR3 sequences, roughly 29% detected once. This sample was taken from a study of blood T cells in healthy people across ages. Overall study results and limits: Lack of knowledge of donor CMV status possibly confounded expanded clonotype changes. Comparison with aged donors showed that long-lived donors had more naive CD4+ cells and higher diversity.

The sample was blood. The sequence was collected from a woman between 65 and 79 years old in good health. The chain combines TRBV11-2 with TRBJ1-2; no reliable D call. Here the CDR3 DNA reads TGTGCCAGCAGCCACCCCTACTATGGCTACACCTTC. Translation gives CASSHPYYGYTF.